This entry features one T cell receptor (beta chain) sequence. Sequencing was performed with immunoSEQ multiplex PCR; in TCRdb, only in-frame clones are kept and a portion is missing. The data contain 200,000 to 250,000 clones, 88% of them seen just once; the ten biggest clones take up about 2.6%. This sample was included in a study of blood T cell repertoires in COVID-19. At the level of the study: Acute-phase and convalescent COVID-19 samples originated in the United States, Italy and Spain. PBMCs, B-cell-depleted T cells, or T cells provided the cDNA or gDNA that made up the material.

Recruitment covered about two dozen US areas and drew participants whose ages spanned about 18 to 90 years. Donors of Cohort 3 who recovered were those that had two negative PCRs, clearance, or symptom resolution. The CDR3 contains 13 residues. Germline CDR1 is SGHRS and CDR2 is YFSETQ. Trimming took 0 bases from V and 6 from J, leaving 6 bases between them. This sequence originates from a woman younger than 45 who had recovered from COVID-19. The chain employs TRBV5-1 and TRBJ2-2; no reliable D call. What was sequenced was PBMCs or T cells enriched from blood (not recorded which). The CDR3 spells CASSLVLAGELFF. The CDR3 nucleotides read TGCGCCAGCAGCTTGGTTCTAGCCGGGGAGCTGTTTTTT.